This T cell receptor (beta chain) was sequenced in a study of blood T cells in healthy people across ages. Together with a sample-barcoded 5' primer, a J-beta primer mix was included in a second PCR lasting about 6 to 11 cycles. TCRdb fed the 5' RACE reads into MiXCR, producing one record per CDR3 protein. The data contain 1.5 million to 2 million distinct CDR3 sequences, 30% to 40% of them singletons. After removal of 4 bases from V and 5 bases from J, the junction contained 5 bases not matched to a gene. This CDR3 region has 14 residues. CDR1 is SQVTM and CDR2 is ANQGSEA in the germline V gene. This clonotype was seen ten or more times.

The sample taken for sequencing was blood. The clonotype comes from a woman in her 30s in good health. The V gene is TRBV29-1, the J gene TRBJ2-3; 11 bases agree with TRBD2. The CDR3 sequence is CSVVSLAGGDTQYF. The CDR3 DNA reads TGCAGCGTTGTAAGCCTAGCGGGGGGAGATACGCAGTATTTT.